This passage covers 4 T cell receptor beta chains from one sample sequenced in a study of molecular identifiers for immune sequencing clone quantification. Each CDR3 protein gets one entry after TCRdb re-called the PCR reads with MiXCR. The data show more than 450,000 distinct CDR3 sequences, with about 25% seen just once and around 0.8% held by the top ten. The source material was naive CD8+ T cells from blood, with Jurkat cell RNA spiked in. Described subset: FACS-sorted CD8+CD4-CCR7+CD45RA+ naive T cells. The origin of the receptors is a human donor in good health. Some libraries in this study had Jurkat cell RNA spiked in.

CDR3 loop: CASSELGLSGELFF. In nucleotides, the CDR3 is TGTGCCAGCAGTGAACTGGGGCTGTCCGGGGAGCTGTTTTTT. The V call is TRBV6-5, the J call TRBJ2-2, with D perhaps TRBD1 (5 bases). The V end lost 5 bases, the J end lost 6 bases, and 13 bases lay between the germline ends. The germline gives CDR1 MNHEY, CDR2 SVGAGI. This CDR3 region has 14 residues.

The rearrangement links TRBV11-3 to TRBJ2-3; either TRBD1 or TRBD2 may fit D (5 bases each). V lost 5 bases to trimming and J lost 0 bases, with 12 bases between them. Germline lookup yields CDR1 SGHNT and CDR2 YENEEA. The CDR3 contains 15 residues. CDR3 DNA: TGTGCCAGCAGCCGAGGGGAAACTAGCACAGATACGCAGTATTTT. This encodes CASSRGETSTDTQYF.

The chain has TRBV10-2 and TRBJ2-3; TRBD1 might be the D (5 bases). The CDR3 extends over 14 amino acids. Trimming pared 5 bases from V and 0 bases from J, leaving 9 bases between. Looked up from germline, CDR1 is WSHSY and CDR2 is SAAADI. DNA of the CDR3: TGCGCCAGCAGTTCCGACAGAAGCACAGATACGCAGTATTTT. Translating gives CASSSDRSTDTQYF.

In the case of this clonotype: This may arise from a read error, as a much more abundant clone is one base away. The V and J genes are TRBV4-1 and TRBJ2-5; 8 bases align to TRBD1. The CDR3 loop spans 16 amino acids. Per the germline V gene, CDR1 is MGHRA and CDR2 is YSYEKL. V dropped 1 base and J dropped 9; count of bases not matched to a gene: 13. In nucleotides, the CDR3 is TGCGCCAGCAGCCAAGGGCCAGGGGGCCTTTTTGAGCCCCAGTACTTC. Translating gives CASSQGPGGLFEPQYF.